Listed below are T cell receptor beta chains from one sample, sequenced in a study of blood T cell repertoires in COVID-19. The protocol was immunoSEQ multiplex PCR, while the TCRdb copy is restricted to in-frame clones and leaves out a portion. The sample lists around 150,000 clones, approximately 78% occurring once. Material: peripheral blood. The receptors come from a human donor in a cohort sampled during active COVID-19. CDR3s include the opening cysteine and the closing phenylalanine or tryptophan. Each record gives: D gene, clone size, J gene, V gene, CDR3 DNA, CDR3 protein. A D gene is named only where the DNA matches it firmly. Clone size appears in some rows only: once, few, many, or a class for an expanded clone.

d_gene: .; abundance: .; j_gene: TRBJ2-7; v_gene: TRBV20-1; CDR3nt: TGCAGTGCTAGTCGGAGGGCCGGGACCTACGAGCAGTACTTC; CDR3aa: CSASRRAGTYEQYF
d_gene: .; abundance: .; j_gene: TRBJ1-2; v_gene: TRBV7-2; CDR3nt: TGTGCCAGCAGCTTAGTCTCAGGCCTGAACTATGGCTACACCTTC; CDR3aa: CASSLVSGLNYGYTF
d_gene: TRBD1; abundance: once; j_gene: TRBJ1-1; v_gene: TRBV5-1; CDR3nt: TGCGCCAGCAGCGGACAGGACACTGAAGCTTTCTTT; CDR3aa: CASSGQDTEAFF
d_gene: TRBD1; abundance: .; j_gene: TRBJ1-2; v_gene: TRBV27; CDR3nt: TGTGCCAGCAGGCGGACCGGGACAGGGATAGACTATGGCTACACCTTC; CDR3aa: CASRRTGTGIDYGYTF
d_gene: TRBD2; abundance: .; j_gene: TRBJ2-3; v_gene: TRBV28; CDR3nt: TGTGCCAGCAGCATTAGCGGGGGTGGCACAGATACGCAGTATTTT; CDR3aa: CASSISGGGTDTQYF
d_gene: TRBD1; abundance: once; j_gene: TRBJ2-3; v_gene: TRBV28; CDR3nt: TGTGCCAGCACCCTTCCTGCCGGGACAGCTAACACAGATACGCAGTATTTT; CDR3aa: CASTLPAGTANTDTQYF
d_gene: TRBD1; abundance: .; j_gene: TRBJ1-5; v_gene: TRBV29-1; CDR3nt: TGCAGCGTTGGGACAGGGGTAAGTCAGCCCCAGCATTTT; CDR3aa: CSVGTGVSQPQHF
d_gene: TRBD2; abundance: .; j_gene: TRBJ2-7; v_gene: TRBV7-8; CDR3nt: TGTGCCTCGTCGCGGGGGGCGGTGTCCTACGAGCAGTACTTC; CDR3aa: CASSRGAVSYEQYF
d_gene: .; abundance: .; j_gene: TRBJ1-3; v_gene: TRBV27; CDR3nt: TGTGCCAGCAGTTTCTCGGGAGTTGCTGGAAACACCATATATTTT; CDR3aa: CASSFSGVAGNTIYF
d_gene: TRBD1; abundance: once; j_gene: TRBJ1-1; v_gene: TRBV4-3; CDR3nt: TGCGCCAGCAGCCAAACCCGTGGAGGCAGGGGGGAAGCTTTCTTT; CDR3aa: CASSQTRGGRGEAFF
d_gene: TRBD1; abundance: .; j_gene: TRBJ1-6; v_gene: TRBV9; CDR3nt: TGTGCCAGCAGCGCGACAGGGGGAGACAATTCACCCCTCCACTTT; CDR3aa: CASSATGGDNSPLHF
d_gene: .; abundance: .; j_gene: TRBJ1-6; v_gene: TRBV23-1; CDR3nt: TGCGCCAGCAGTCGGCGGACAATCTCCTATAATTCACCCCTCCACTTT; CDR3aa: CASSRRTISYNSPLHF
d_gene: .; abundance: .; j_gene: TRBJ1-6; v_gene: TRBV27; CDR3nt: TGTGCCAGCCGCGCGGAACTCTCCTATAATTCACCCCTCCACTTT; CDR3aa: CASRAELSYNSPLHF
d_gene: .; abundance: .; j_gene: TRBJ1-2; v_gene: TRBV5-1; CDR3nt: TGCGCCAGCAGCTTGTCTACAGGGAACTCTAACTATGGCTACACCTTC; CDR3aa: CASSLSTGNSNYGYTF
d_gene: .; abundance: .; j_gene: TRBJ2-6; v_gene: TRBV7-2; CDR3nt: TGTGCCAGCAGCTTAAGCTTTTCGGGGGCCAACGTCCTGACTTTC; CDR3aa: CASSLSFSGANVLTF
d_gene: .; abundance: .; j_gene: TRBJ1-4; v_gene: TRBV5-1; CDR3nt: TGCGCCAGCAGTTCGGGGGGGAATGCTAATGAAAAACTGTTTTTT; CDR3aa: CASSSGGNANEKLFF
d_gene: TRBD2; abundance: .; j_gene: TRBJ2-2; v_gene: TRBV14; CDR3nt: TGTGCCAGCAGCCCGATCGGGAGGGCGAGAACCGGGGAGCTGTTTTTT; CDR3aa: CASSPIGRARTGELFF
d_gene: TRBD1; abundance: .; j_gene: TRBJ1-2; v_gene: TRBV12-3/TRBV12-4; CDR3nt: TGTGCCAGCAGTTTAGACAGGGGAGGCTACACCTTC; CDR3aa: CASSLDRGGYTF
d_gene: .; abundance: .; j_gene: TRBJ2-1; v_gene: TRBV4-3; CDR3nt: TGCGCCAGCAGCAAACGATCCGAGACTACGTCTCCGATCAGCTCCTACAATGAGCAGTTCTTC; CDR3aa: CASSKRSETTSPISSYNEQFF
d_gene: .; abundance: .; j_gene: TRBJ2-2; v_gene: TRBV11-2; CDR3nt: TGTGCCAGCAGCCCCCCGGGGGGCGAGACCGGGGAGCTGTTTTTT; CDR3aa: CASSPPGGETGELFF
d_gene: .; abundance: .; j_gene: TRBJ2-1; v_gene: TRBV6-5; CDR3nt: TGTGCCAGCTCCGGGGACTTCTCCTACAATGAGCAGTTCTTC; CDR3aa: CASSGDFSYNEQFF
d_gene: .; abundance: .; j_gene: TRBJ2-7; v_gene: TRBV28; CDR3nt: TGTGCCAGCAGTATCGACAGGAACGCGGAGCAGTACTTC; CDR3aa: CASSIDRNAEQYF
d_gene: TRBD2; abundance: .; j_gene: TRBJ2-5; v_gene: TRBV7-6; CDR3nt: TGTGCCAGCAGCTCCGGTGTCGTCTTCGGGGGGGAGACCCAGTACTTC; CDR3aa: CASSSGVVFGGETQYF
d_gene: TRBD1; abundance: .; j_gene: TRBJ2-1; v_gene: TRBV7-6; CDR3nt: TGTGCCAGCAGCCGCCTGGGACAGAACAATGAGCAGTTCTTC; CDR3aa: CASSRLGQNNEQFF
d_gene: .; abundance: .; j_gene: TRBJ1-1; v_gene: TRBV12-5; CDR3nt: TGTGCTACCTCGAGACAGGCGAACACTGAAGCTTTCTTT; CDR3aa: CATSRQANTEAFF
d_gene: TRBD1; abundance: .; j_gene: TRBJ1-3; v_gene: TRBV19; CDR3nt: TGTGCCAGTTTTCCTCGCACAGGGGGTCCTGGAAACACCATATATTTT; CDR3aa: CASFPRTGGPGNTIYF
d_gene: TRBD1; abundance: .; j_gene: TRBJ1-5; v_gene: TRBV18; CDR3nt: TGTGCCAGCTCACGAGCGACAGGGACGCGCAATCAGCCCCAGCATTTT; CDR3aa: CASSRATGTRNQPQHF
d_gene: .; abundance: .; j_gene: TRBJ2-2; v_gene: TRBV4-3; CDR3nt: TGCGCCAGCAGCCAAGTCGGGGGTACCGGGGAGCTGTTTTTT; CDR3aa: CASSQVGGTGELFF
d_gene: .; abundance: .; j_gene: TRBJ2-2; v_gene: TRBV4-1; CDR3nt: TGCGCCAGCAGCCAATTTGGCCTAGGCGAGGCGCCGGGGGAGCTGTTTTTT; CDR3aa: CASSQFGLGEAPGELFF
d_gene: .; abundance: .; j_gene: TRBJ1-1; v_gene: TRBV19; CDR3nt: TGTGCCAGTTCCTATGGTGCAGGGCTGAACACTGAAGCTTTCTTT; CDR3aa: CASSYGAGLNTEAFF
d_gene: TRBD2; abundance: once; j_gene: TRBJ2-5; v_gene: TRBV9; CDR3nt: TGTGCCAGCAGCTCCAGCGGGGGGGCGGAGACCCAGTACTTC; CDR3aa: CASSSSGGAETQYF
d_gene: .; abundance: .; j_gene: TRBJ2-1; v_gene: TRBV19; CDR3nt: TGTGCCAGTAGTATAGATGGGGAGAGTTACAATGAGCAGTTCTTC; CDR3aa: CASSIDGESYNEQFF
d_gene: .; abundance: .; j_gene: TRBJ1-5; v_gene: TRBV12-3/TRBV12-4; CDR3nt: TGTGCCAGCAGTTTCGGGGGGGCTCAGCCCCAGCATTTT; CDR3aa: CASSFGGAQPQHF
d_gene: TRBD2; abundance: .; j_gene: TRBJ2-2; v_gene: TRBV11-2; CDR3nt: TGTGCCAGCAGCTTAGCTTTGGGCAGGTTACCTAGCGGTTTCGGGGAGCTGTTTTTT; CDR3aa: CASSLALGRLPSGFGELFF
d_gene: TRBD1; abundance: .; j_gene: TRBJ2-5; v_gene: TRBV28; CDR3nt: TGTGCCAGCAGTTCCCGGACAGGTGGTAAAAAGACCCAGTACTTC; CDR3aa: CASSSRTGGKKTQYF
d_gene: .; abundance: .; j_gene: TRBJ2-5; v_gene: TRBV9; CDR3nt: TGTGCCAGCAGCGTAGCGTTACAAGAGACCCAGTACTTC; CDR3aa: CASSVALQETQYF
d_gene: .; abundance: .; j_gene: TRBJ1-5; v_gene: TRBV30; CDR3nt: TGTGCCTGGCGGGTGGGGGGGGGAGGTCAGCCCCAGCATTTT; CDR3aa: CAWRVGGGGQPQHF
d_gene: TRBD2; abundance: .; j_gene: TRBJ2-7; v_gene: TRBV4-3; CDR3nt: TGCGCCAGCAGCCAAGCGGGGGAGGGCTACGAGCAGTACTTC; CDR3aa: CASSQAGEGYEQYF
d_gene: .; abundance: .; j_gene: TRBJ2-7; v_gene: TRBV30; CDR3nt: TGTGCCTGGAGTCTCCCGCCCGGGATTACCTACGAGCAGTACTTC; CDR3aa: CAWSLPPGITYEQYF
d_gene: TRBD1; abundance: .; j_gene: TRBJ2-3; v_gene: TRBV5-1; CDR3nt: TGCGCCAGCAGGGACGAGACAGGGGGACCCACAGATACGCAGTATTTT; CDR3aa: CASRDETGGPTDTQYF
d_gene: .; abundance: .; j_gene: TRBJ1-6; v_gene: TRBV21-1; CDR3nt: TGTGCCAGCAGCTCATCATCGGGGACAGGGGATTCACCCCTCCACTTT; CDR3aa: CASSSSSGTGDSPLHF
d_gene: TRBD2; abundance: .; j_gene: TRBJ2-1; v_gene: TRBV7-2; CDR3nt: TGTGCCAGCAGCATAGCGGGAGGAACGTACAATGAGCAGTTCTTC; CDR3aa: CASSIAGGTYNEQFF
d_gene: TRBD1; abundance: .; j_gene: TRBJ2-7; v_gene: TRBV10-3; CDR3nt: TGTGCCATCAGTGAGCCTCGGGACAGGATCTACGAGCAGTACTTC; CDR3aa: CAISEPRDRIYEQYF
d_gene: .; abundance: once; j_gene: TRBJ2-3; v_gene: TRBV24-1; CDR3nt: TGTGCCGTACAGGACGCGATAGACACAGATACGCAGTATTTT; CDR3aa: CAVQDAIDTDTQYF
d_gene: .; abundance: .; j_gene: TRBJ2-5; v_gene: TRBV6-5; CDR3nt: TGTGCCAGCACCTACGTGGGGGCGGGAGAGACCCAGTACTTC; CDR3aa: CASTYVGAGETQYF
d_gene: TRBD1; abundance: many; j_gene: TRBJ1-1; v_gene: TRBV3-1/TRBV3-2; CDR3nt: TGTGCCAGCAGCCCGTCCGACAGGGCGAACACTGAAGCTTTCTTT; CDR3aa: CASSPSDRANTEAFF
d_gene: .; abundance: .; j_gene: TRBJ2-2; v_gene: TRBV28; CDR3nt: TGTGCCAGCAGTTTTTCCGGGGACACCGGGGAGCTGTTTTTT; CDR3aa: CASSFSGDTGELFF
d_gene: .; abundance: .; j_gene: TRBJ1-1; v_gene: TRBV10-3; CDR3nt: TGTGCCATCAGTGAAAAGTTGGGGCAGGGTGACACTGAAGCTTTCTTT; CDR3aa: CAISEKLGQGDTEAFF
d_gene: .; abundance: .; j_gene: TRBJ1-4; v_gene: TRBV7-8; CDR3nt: TGTGCCAGCAGCTTAGACACTCGGCGAGGGGAAAAACTGTTTTTT; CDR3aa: CASSLDTRRGEKLFF
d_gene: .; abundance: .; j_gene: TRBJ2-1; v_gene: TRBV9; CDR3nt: TGTGCCAGCAGCGTACAACCCCCCACTCAGGGGGGAGGCCCAAGCTCCTACAATGAGCAGTTCTTC; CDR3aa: CASSVQPPTQGGGPSSYNEQFF
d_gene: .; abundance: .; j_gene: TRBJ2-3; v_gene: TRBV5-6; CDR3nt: TGTGCCAGCAGCCCGTGGGGGGGCGCAGATACGCAGTATTTT; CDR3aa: CASSPWGGADTQYF
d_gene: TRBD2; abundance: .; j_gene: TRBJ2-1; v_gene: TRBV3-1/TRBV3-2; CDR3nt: TGTGCCAGCAGCCAAGACGCAGCGGGGGAGGACTACAATGAGCAGTTCTTC; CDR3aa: CASSQDAAGEDYNEQFF
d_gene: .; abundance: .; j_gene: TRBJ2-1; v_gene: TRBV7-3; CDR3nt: TGTGCCAGCAGCTCAGACTCCTACAATGAGCAGTTCTTC; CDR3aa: CASSSDSYNEQFF
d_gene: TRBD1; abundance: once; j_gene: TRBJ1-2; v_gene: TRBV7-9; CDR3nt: TGTGCCGGCGGGGTCCCGGGACAGGGTTCGGAAGGCTACACCTTC; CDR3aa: CAGGVPGQGSEGYTF
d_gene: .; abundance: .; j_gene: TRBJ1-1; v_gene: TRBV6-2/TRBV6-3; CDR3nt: TGTGCCAGCAGTCTCCGAGGGGGTAGGACTGAAGCTTTCTTT; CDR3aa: CASSLRGGRTEAFF
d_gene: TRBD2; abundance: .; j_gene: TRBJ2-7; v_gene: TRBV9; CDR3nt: TGTGCCAGCAGCGTGGACCTAGCGGGAGCATACGAGCAGTACTTC; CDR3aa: CASSVDLAGAYEQYF
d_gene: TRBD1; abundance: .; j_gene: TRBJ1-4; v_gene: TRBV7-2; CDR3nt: TGTGCCAGCAGCCCGCGGGACAGGGAGAATGAAAAACTGTTTTTT; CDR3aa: CASSPRDRENEKLFF